Shown below are 17 T cell receptor beta chains from a single sample sequenced in a study of human T cells and chemical hapten exposure (dated by TCRdb to the early 2020s). Receptor amplification or capture employed RACE. Sequencing was performed on a NextSeq 500. Clones were called with MiXCR by TCRdb after fastp trimmed the public reads at Q25, and only in-frame beta chains were retained. Identical CDR3 proteins give one entry, which carries the most common genes and DNA. This sample comprises about 46,000 distinct CDR3 sequences, roughly 9.9% of them detected only once. Jointly, the top ten make up 13% to 15% of the sample. The time point tag for this specimen amounts to: pre-sensitization, week 0. The meaning of the sample's treatment or condition label: therapeutic diphenylcyclopropenone sensitization with weekly scalp DPC. This specimen was whole blood, taken in connection with sensitization to the hapten diphenylcyclopropenone (DPC). All receptors derive from a woman between 40 and 55 years old with alopecia areata. Some clones in this sample may be carry-over from other donors' samples.

This clonotype was recorded many times. This sequence joins TRBV5-6 and TRBJ2-7; TRBD1 might be the D (5 bases). The CDR3 length is 15 residues. Germline values: CDR1 SGHDT, CDR2 YYEEEE. Trimming took off 3 bases at V and 2 bases at J, with 15 bases between the two ends. The DNA for the CDR3 is TGTGCCAGCAGCTCTTTCAGGGTGGGCACCTACGAGCAGTACTTC. Residues: CASSSFRVGTYEQYF.

The chain recombines TRBV19 with TRBJ2-1, with TRBD1 as a possible D gene (5 bases). V lost 6 bases, J lost 13 bases, and 13 bases lay in between. The CDR3 loop spans 11 amino acids. Germline loops: CDR1 LNHDA, CDR2 SQIVND (reference sequence). CDR3 residues: CASSLGADQFF. The CDR3 nucleotides are TGTGCCAGTAGCCTTGGGGCGGATCAGTTCTTC.

CDR3 in amino acids: CASSSLQNIQYF. For the CDR3, the DNA is TGTGCCAGCAGCTCCCTCCAAAACATTCAGTACTTC. The chain recombines TRBV11-2 with TRBJ2-4; D uncertain. Trimming took off 4 bases at V and 5 bases at J, with 6 bases between the two ends. Per germline, CDR1 SGHAT and CDR2 FQNNGV. The CDR3 is 12 residues long.

This clonotype was observed a few times. The V and J genes are TRBV7-2 and TRBJ1-5, with a weak D call TRBD1 (5 bases). V was cut by 3 bases and J by 5 bases, with 11 bases left in between. The CDR3 covers 14 residues. Germline V gene data show CDR1 as SGHTA and CDR2 as FQGNSA. This chain's CDR3 is CASSFGQGHQPQHF. The CDR3 DNA follows: TGTGCCAGCAGCTTTGGGCAGGGTCATCAGCCCCAGCATTTT.

The table lists this clonotype with a few counts. The CDR3 is CGGIYGNTIYF. The CDR3 DNA is TGCGGGGGGATATATGGAAACACCATATATTTT. The chain has TRBV20-1 and TRBJ1-3; tentative D call: TRBD1 (5 bases). The CDR3 covers 11 residues. CDR1 is DFQATT and CDR2 is SNEGSKA in the germline V gene (reference sequence).

The rearrangement links TRBV5-1 to TRBJ2-3; 12 bases match TRBD2. Trimming at V came to 4 bases and at J to 5 bases, leaving 5 bases not matched to a gene. Per germline, CDR1 SGHRS and CDR2 YFSETQ. The length of the CDR3 is 15 residues. In DNA form, the CDR3 reads TGCGCCAGCAGCCCGGGGGGACTAGCGGGAGATACGCAGTATTTT. Residues: CASSPGGLAGDTQYF. Drawing the rest from reference TRBV5-1 and TRBJ2-3, the complete variable domain is KAGVTQTPRYLIKTRGQQVTLSCSPISGHRSVSWYQQTPGQGLQFLFEYFSETQRNKGNFPGRFSGRQFSNSRSEMNVSTLELGDSALYLCASSPGGLAGDTQYFGPGTRLTVL.

This clonotype came up many times. This chain connects TRBV10-3 to TRBJ1-2, with D perhaps TRBD1 (5 bases). The CDR3 is 13 residues long. CDR1 and CDR2 from the germline V gene are ENHRY and SYGVKD. The V and J ends lost 4 bases and 6 bases respectively, with 12 bases between them. This CDR3 is CAISAEGANGYTF. The CDR3 DNA follows: TGTGCCATCAGTGCCGAAGGGGCAAATGGCTACACCTTC.

This clonotype was seen ten or more times. The gene calls are TRBV9 and TRBJ1-2; 10 nucleotides match TRBD1. The V segment lost 6 bases and the J segment 2 bases; nucleotides outside the gene matches: 4. CDR1 and CDR2 from the germline V gene are SGDLS and YYNGEE. The CDR3 totals 14 residues. As DNA, the CDR3 is TGTGCCAGCACCAGGACAGGGGGGAACTATGGCTACACCTTC. Translation gives CASTRTGGNYGYTF.

This clonotype was detected many times. This rearrangement joins TRBV6-4 to TRBJ1-5, with D perhaps TRBD1 (5 bases). This CDR3 is 14 amino acids long. The V end lost 3 bases, the J end lost 5 bases, and 11 bases lay between the germline ends. The germline V gene encodes CDR1 MRHNA and CDR2 SNTAGT. CDR3: CASSERQGYQPQHF. CDR3 in DNA: TGTGCCAGCAGTGAGAGGCAGGGCTATCAGCCCCAGCATTTT.

This clonotype was observed at least ten times. The rearrangement uses TRBV12-3 or TRBV12-4 and TRBJ2-2; no clear D. V lost 1 base and J 1 base, leaving 4 bases between the germline ends. This CDR3 has 14 residues. The CDR3 bases are TGTGCCAGCAGTTTAGAGGGGAACACCGGGGAGCTGTTTTTT. Amino acid sequence: CASSLEGNTGELFF.

CDR3 amino acids: CASSFPGLPYNEQFF. The CDR3 DNA sequence: TGTGCCAGCAGTTTTCCGGGGCTTCCATACAATGAGCAGTTCTTC. This chain joins TRBV27 and TRBJ2-1, with D perhaps given as TRBD1 or TRBD2 (5 bases each). Trimming shortened V by 3 bases and J by 4 bases, and 13 bases separated the two germline ends. In germline, CDR1 is MNHEY, CDR2 SMNVEV (reference sequence). The CDR3 runs 15 residues.

The J gene is TRBJ1-5, the V gene TRBV12-3 or TRBV12-4; D remains unclear. V shed 6 bases and J shed 5 bases, with 14 bases lying between them. The CDR3 extends over 14 amino acids. CDR3 sequence: CASSPWTWDQPQHF. CDR3 coding DNA: TGTGCCAGCAGCCCGTGGACTTGGGATCAGCCCCAGCATTTT.

In its sample, this clonotype was seen many times. The rearrangement links TRBV29-1 to TRBJ2-3; 13 bases agree with TRBD2. This CDR3 has 15 amino acids. V was pared by 7 bases and J by 0 bases, with 4 bases of the junction left unmatched. Germline CDR1 reads SQVTM; CDR2 reads ANQGSEA. CDR3 coding DNA: TGCAGCGCCCCACTAGCGGGGGGGAGCACAGATACGCAGTATTTT. Protein product: CSAPLAGGSTDTQYF.

The rearrangement uses TRBV7-2 and TRBJ2-6; maybe TRBD1 (5 bases). Germline V gene lookup returns CDR1 SGHTA and CDR2 FQGNSA. The CDR3 runs to 17 residues. V was clipped by 1 base and J by 0 bases, with 10 bases between them. Here the CDR3 reads CASSLVVQGSGANVLTF. The CDR3 DNA is TGTGCCAGCAGCTTAGTAGTCCAGGGCTCTGGGGCCAACGTCCTGACTTTC.

This clonotype came up a few times. The chain uses TRBV11-3 and TRBJ2-1; 8 bases are a match to TRBD1. Trimming at V came to 0 bases and at J to 7 bases, leaving 8 bases not matched to a gene. From germline, CDR1 is SGHNT and CDR2 YENEEA. The CDR3 is 16 residues long. Here the CDR3 DNA reads TGTGCCAGCAGCTTAGAGGCAGGGGGCATGGGTAATGAGCAGTTCTTC. Translating it yields CASSLEAGGMGNEQFF.

This clonotype was picked up a small number of times. CDR3 sequence reads: CAWSVHPQLGGDYTQYF. DNA of the CDR3: TGTGCCTGGAGTGTACATCCGCAGTTGGGGGGGGATTATACGCAGTATTTT. The chain has TRBV30 and TRBJ2-3; 7 bases align to TRBD2. The germline gives CDR1 GTSNPN, CDR2 SVGIG (reference sequence). This CDR3 is built from 17 residues. V dropped 0 bases and J dropped 7; count of bases not matched to a gene: 16.

V gene TRBV20-1 combines with J gene TRBJ1-2, with 7 positions matching TRBD1. Germline values: CDR1 DFQATT, CDR2 SNEGSKA (reference sequence). The CDR3 sequence is 13 residues long. V gave up 1 base and J gave up 6 bases; unmatched junction bases: 5. The CDR3 spells CSARGQGENGYTF. The DNA of the CDR3 is TGCAGTGCTAGAGGACAGGGAGAGAATGGCTACACCTTC.